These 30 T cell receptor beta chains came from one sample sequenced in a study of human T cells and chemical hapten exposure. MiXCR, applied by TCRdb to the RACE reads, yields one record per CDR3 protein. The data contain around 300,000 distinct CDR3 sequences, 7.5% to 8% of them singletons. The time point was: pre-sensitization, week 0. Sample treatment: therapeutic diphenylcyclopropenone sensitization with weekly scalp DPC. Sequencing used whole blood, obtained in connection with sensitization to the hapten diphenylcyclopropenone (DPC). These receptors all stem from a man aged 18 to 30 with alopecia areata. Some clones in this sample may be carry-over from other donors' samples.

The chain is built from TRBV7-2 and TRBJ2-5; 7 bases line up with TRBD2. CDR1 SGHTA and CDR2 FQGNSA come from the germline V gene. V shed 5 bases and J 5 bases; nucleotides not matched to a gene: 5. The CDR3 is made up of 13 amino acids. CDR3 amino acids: CASSPPSGETQYF. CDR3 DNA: TGTGCCAGCAGCCCACCTAGCGGCGAGACCCAGTACTTC.

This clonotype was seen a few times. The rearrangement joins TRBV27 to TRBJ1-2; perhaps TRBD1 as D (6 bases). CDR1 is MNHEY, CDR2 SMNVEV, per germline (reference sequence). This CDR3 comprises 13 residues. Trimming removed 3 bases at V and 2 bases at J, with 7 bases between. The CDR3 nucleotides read TGTGCCAGCAGTTTTACAGGGAACTATGGCTACACCTTC. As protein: CASSFTGNYGYTF.

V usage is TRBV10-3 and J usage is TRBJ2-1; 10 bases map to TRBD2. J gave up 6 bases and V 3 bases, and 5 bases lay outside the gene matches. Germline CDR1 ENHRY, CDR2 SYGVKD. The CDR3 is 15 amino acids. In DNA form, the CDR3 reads TGTGCCATCAGTGATTTAGCGGGGGGCAGCAATGAGCAGTTCTTC. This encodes CAISDLAGGSNEQFF.

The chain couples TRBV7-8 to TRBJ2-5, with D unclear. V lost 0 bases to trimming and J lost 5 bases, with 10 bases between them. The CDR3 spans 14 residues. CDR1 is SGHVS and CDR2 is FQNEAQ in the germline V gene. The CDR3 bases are TGTGCCAGCAGCTTAGCGCAAGGTTCCGAGACCCAGTACTTC. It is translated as CASSLAQGSETQYF. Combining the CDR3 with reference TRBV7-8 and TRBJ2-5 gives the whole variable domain GAGVSQSPRYKVAKRGQDVALRCDPISGHVSLFWYQQALGQGPEFLTYFQNEAQLDKSGLPSDRFFAERPEGSVSTLKIQRTQQEDSAVYLCASSLAQGSETQYFGPGTRLLVL.

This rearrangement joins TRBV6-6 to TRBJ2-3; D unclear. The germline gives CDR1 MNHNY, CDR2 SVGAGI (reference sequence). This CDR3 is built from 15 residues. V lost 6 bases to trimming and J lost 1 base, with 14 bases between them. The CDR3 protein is CASSLRHARTDTQYF. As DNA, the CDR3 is TGTGCCAGCAGCCTCAGACACGCCCGCACAGATACGCAGTATTTT.

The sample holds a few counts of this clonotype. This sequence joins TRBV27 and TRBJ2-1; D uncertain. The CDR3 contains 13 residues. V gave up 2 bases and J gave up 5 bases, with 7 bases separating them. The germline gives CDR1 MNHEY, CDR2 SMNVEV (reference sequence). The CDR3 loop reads CASSLLGNNEQFF. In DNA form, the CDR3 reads TGTGCCAGCAGTTTACTCGGAAACAATGAGCAGTTCTTC.

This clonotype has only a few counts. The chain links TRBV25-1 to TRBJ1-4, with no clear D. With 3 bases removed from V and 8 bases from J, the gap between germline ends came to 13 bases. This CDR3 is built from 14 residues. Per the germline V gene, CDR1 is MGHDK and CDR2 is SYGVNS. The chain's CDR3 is CASSEALSREKLFF. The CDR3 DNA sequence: TGTGCCAGCAGTGAGGCGTTATCAAGGGAAAAACTGTTTTTT.

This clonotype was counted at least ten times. In DNA, the CDR3 is TGTGCCAGCACCCTGGACAGGGACACTGAAGCTTTCTTT. It codes for CASTLDRDTEAFF. The chain employs TRBV7-2 and TRBJ1-1; 8 nucleotides match TRBD1. Trimming cost V 7 bases and J 3 bases; bases outside gene matches: 4. The germline gives CDR1 SGHTA, CDR2 FQGNSA. The CDR3 sequence is 13 residues long.

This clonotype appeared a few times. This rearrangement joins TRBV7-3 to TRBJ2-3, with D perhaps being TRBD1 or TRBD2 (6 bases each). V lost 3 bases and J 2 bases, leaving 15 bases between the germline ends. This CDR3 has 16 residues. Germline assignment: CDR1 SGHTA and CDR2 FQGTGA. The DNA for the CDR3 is TGTGCCAGCAGCTTGAGGGGGGACACCATCACAGATACGCAGTATTTT. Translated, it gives CASSLRGDTITDTQYF.

CDR3 sequence (DNA): TGCAGTGCTACTCGCAGGAACACCGGGGAGCTGTTTTTT. Encoded protein: CSATRRNTGELFF. The V and J genes are TRBV20-1 and TRBJ2-2; D remains unclear. V was shortened by 4 bases and J by 1 base, with 7 bases between the two germline ends. Germline CDR1 DFQATT, CDR2 SNEGSKA (reference sequence). There are 13 residues in the CDR3.

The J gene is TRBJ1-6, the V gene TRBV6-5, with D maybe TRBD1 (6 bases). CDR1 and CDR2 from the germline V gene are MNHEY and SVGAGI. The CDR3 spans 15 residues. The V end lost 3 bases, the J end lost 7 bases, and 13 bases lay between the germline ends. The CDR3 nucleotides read TGTGCCAGCAGTTATTATGGACAGAGGAATTCACCCCTCCACTTT. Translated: CASSYYGQRNSPLHF.

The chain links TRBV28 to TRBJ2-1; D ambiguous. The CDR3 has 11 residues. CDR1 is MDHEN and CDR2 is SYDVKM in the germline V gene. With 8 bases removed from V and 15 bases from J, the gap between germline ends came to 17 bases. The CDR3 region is CASQADRKWFF. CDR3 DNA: TGTGCCAGCCAAGCAGACCGTAAGTGGTTCTTC.

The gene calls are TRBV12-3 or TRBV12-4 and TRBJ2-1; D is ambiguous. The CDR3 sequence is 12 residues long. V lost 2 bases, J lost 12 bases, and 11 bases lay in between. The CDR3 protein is CASSLSSLRQFF. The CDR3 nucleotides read TGTGCCAGCAGTTTATCGTCGCTGCGGCAGTTCTTC.

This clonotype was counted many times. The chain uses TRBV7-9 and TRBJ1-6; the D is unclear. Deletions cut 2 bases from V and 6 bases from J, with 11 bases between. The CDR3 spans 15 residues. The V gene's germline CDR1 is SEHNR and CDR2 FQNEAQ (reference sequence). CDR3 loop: CASSLNRLGNSPLHF. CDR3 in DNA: TGTGCCAGCAGCTTAAACAGATTGGGTAATTCACCCCTCCACTTT.

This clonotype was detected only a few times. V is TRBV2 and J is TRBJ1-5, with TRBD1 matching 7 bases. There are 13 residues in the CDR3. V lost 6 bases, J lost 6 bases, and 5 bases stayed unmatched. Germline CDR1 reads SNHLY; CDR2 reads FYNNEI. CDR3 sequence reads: CASSTGAGQPQHF. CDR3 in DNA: TGTGCCAGCAGCACAGGGGCGGGTCAGCCCCAGCATTTT.

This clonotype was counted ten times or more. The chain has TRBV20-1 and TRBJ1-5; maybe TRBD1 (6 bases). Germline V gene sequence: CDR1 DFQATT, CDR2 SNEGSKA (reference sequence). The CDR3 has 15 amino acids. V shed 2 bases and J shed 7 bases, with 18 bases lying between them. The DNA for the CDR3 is TGCAGTGCTAGAAATTTGGCAGGGGATTACCAGCCCCAGCATTTT. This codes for CSARNLAGDYQPQHF.

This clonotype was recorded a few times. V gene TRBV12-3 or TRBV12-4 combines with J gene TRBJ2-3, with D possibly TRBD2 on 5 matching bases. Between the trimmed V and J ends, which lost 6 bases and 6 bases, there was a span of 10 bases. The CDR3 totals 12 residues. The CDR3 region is CASRPPGDTQYF. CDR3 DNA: TGTGCCAGCAGGCCCCCGGGGGATACGCAGTATTTT.

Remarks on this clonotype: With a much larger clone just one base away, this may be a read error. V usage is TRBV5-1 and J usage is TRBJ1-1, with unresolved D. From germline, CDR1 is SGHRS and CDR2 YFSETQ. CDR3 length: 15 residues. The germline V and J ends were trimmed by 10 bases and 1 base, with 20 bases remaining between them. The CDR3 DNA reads TGCGCCCGCACCTTGAGTGGGCCCCAGAACACTGAAGCTTTCTTT. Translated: CARTLSGPQNTEAFF.

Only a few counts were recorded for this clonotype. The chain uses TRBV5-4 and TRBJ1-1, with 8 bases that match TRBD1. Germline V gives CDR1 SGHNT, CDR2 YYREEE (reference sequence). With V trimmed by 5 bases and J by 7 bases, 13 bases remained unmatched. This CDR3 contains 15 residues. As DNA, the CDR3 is TGTGCCAGCAGAAAAGGACAGGGTACGAAGGATGAAGCTTTCTTT. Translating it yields CASRKGQGTKDEAFF.

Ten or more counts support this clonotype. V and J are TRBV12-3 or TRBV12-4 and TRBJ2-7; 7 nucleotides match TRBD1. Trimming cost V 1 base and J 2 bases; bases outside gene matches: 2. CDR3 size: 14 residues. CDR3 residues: CASSLGQGPYEQYF. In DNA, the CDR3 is TGTGCCAGCAGTTTAGGACAGGGACCCTACGAGCAGTACTTC.

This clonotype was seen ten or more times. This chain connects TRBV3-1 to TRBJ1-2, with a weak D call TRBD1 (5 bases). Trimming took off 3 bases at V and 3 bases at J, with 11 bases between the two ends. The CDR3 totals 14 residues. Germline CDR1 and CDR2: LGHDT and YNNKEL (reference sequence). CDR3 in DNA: TGTGCCAGCAGCCATGCAGGGCGGGACTATGGCTACACCTTC. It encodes CASSHAGRDYGYTF. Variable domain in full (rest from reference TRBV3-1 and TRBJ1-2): DTAVSQTPKYLVTQMGNDKSIKCEQNLGHDTMYWYKQDSKKFLKIMFSYNNKELIINETVPNRFSPKSPDKAHLNLHINSLELGDSAVYFCASSHAGRDYGYTFGSGTRLTVV.

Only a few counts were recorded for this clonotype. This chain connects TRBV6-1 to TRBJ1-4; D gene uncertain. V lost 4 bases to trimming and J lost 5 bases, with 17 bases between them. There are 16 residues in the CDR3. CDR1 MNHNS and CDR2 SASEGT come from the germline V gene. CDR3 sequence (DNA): TGTGCCAGCAGTGGAGCCAGACGGGGATGGAATGAAAAACTGTTTTTT. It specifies CASSGARRGWNEKLFF.

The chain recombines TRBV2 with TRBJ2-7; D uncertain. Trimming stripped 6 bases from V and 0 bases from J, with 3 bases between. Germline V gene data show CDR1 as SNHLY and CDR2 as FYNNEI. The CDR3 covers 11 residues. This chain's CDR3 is CASRLSYEQYF. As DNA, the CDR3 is TGTGCCAGCAGACTCTCCTACGAGCAGTACTTC.

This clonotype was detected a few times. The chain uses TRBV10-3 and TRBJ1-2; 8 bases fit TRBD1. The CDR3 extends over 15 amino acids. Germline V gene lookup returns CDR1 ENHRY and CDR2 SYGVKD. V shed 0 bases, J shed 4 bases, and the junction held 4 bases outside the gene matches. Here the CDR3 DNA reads TGTGCCATCAGTGAGTCGAGGACAGGGTCCTATGGCTACACCTTC. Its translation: CAISESRTGSYGYTF.

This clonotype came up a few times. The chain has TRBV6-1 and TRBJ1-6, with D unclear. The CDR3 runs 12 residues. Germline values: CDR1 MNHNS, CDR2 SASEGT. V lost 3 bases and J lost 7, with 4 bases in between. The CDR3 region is CASSDINSPLHF. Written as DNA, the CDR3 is TGTGCCAGCAGTGATATAAATTCACCCCTCCACTTT.

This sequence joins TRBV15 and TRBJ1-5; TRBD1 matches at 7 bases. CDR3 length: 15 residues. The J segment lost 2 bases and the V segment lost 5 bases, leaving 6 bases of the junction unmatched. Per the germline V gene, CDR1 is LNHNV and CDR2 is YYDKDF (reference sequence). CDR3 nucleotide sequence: TGTGCCACCAGCGTTGACAGGGCCGGCAATCAGCCCCAGCATTTT. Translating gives CATSVDRAGNQPQHF. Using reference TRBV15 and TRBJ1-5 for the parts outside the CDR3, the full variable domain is DAMVIQNPRYQVTQFGKPVTLSCSQTLNHNVMYWYQQKSSQAPKLLFHYYDKDFNNEADTPDNFQSRRPNTSFCFLDIRSPGLGDTAMYLCATSVDRAGNQPQHFGDGTRLSIL.

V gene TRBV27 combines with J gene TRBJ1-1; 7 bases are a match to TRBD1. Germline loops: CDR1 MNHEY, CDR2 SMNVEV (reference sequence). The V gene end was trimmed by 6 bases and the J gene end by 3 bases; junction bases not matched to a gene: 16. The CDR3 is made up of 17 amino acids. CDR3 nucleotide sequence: TGTGCCAGCAGCCAAAGGGACAGCCTCCAGTTTGACACTGAAGCTTTCTTT. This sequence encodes CASSQRDSLQFDTEAFF.

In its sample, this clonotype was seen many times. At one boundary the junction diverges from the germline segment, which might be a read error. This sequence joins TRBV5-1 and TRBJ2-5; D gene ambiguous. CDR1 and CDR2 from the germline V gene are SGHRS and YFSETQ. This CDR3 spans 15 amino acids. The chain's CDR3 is CASSLGYYSQETQYF. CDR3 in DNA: TGCGCCAGCAGTTTGGGATATTACAGTCAAGAGACCCAGTACTTC.

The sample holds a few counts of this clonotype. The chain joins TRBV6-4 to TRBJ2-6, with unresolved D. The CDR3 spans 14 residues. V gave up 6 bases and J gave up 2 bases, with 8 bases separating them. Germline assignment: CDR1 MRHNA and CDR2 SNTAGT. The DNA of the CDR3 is TGTGCCAGCAGCCAATCAGCTGGGGCCAACGTCCTGACTTTC. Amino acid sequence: CASSQSAGANVLTF.

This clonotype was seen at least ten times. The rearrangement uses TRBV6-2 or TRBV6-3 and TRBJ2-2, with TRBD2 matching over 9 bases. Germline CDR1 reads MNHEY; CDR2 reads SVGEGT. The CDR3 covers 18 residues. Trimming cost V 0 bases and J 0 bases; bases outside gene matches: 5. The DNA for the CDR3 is TGTGCCAGCAGTTACTCGAGGGAGCGGGGGGCGAACACCGGGGAGCTGTTTTTT. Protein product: CASSYSRERGANTGELFF.